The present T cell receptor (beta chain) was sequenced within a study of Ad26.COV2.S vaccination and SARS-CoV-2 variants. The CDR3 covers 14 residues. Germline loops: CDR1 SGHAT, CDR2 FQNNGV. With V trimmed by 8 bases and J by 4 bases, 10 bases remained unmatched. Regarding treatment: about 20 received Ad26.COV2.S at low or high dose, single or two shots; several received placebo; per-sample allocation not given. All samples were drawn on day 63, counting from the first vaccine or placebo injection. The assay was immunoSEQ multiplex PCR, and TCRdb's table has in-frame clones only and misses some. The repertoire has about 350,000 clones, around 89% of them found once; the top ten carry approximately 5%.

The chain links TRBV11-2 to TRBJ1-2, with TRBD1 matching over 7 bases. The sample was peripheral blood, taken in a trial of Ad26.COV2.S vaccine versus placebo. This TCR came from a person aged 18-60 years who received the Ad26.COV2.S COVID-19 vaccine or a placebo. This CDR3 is CASGRQGFGYGYTF. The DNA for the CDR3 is TGTGCCAGCGGTAGACAGGGTTTCGGCTATGGCTACACCTTC.